The source of this T cell receptor (beta chain) is a study of neoadjuvant anti-PD-1 for oral cavity cancer (dated by TCRdb to the early 2020s). Study-wide context: Three to four biweekly doses of nivolumab at 3 mg/kg were mostly administered to patients before curative-intent surgical resection. Responders were defined as patients with complete response, partial response or stable disease by RECIST 1.1; non-responders were defined as patients with progression. For patients who did not progress, a fourth nivolumab dose was given around day 43, followed by definitive surgical resection on days 50-56. The parent correlative cohort included roughly 13 patients, with an approximately 31% response rate.

As to this clone: Its antigen remains unidentified. The record has no base qualities; no much larger clone is one base away.

CDR1 and CDR2 are read off the germline V gene (reference sequence) as MNHEY and SMNVEV. The CDR3 numbers 15 residues from cysteine through phenylalanine. The CDR3 DNA has 45 bases and is translated from base 1. V is shortened by 1 base, J by 1 base, and the region joining them spans 10 bases. Results and caveats for the whole study, not just this receptor: Higher pretreatment blood Treg/Th17 ratios correlated with higher pretreatment blood TCRbeta clonality and lower post-treatment tumor TCRbeta clonality. Only a few patients per response group were included in the TCR analyses, and the authors called for validation in larger cohorts. After neoadjuvant nivolumab, significantly higher T cell clonality (Gini index) was found within PBMCs in non-responders than in responders.

For deep sequencing, PBMC libraries mostly used around 470 ng of input genomic DNA, with six replicates for each sample. The immunoSEQ hsTCRbeta kit was used to prepare TCRbeta libraries according to the manufacturer's instructions. Sequencing of the completed libraries took place using an Illumina NovaSeq 6000 S4 flow cell after they had been pooled to 2.5 to 3.5 nM. The authors' pipeline ran thus. The immunoSEQ Analyzer was used for raw data preprocessing and quality control. The analysis was restricted to productive rearrangements, with each unique CDR3 amino acid sequence defining a clonotype. Using the R package tcR, the researchers computed the Gini-Simpson index as their estimate of repertoire clonality. Gini indices were compared with Student's t test, and associations with tumor size change were assessed by Pearson correlation. Sourced from immuneACCESS, this table was stored by TCRdb with only in-frame sequences that have V and J called. A share of the clones is absent; for the studies checked, an unresolved V gene accounts for under half, and the remainder has no known explanation. V, J and clone size derive from that table, while D and trimming were established from the DNA sequence. This sample holds 80,000 to 95,000 clones; 84% were observed only once. Over 2.5% of the sample goes to the ten largest clones.

In the paper's terms, the time point label means: before neoadjuvant nivolumab. Patients were newly diagnosed with stage II-IVA oral cavity squamous cell carcinoma and had received no prior systemic or radiation treatment. The cohort consisted of patients with HPV-negative, locally advanced oral cavity squamous cell carcinoma. Peripheral blood mononuclear cells were analyzed directly and were not maintained or expanded in culture. Samples were obtained from a longitudinal correlative study of a single-arm phase II trial of neoadjuvant nivolumab in oral cavity squamous cell carcinoma. Subject-matched pre- and post-treatment PBMCs and tumors from three responders and three non-responders were subjected to genomic DNA-based TCRbeta sequencing. Peripheral blood mononuclear cells were collected before nivolumab treatment and were collected again after treatment, at the time of surgery. Genomic DNA was isolated from PBMCs using the Maxwell RSC DNA from Cells kit.

The chain was built from TRBV27 and TRBJ1-2; the D gene assignment is ambiguous. The input for sequencing was PBMCs, taken before nivolumab (anti-PD-1) treatment. The clonotype comes from a person aged 35-79 years with oral cavity squamous cell carcinoma. The nucleotide sequence reads TGTGCCAGCAGTTTATTTCGGGGAGGTAACTATGGCTACACCTTC. Translated, it gives CASSLFRGGNYGYTF.